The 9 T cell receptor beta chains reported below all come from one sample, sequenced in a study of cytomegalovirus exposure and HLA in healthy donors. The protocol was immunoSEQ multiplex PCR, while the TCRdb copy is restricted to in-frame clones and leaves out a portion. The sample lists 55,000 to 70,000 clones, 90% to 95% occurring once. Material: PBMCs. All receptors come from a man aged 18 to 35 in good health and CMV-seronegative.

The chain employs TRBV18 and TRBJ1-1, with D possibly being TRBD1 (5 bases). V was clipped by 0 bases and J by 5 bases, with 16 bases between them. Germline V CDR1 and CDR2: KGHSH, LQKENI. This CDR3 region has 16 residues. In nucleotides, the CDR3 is TGTGCCAGCTCACCACCTTATACGGGGGACGATACTGAAGCTTTCTTT. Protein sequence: CASSPPYTGDDTEAFF.

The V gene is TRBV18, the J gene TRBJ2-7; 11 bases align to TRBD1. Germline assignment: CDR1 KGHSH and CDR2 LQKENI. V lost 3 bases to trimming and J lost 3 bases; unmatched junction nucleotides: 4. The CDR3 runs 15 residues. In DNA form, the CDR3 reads TGTGCCAGCTCACCCGGGACAGGGGGAGGCTACGAGCAGTACTTC. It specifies CASSPGTGGGYEQYF.

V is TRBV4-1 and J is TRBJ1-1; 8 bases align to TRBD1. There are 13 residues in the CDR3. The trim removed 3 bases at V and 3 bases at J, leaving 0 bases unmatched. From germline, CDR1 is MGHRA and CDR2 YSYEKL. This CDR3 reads CASSQDRDTEAFF. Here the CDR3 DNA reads TGCGCCAGCAGCCAGGACAGGGACACTGAAGCTTTCTTT.

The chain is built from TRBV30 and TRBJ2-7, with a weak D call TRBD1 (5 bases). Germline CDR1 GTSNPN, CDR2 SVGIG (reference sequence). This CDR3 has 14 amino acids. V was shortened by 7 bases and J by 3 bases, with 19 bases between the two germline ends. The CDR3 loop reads CASEGASRGYEQYF. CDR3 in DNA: TGTGCCTCGGAAGGGGCTTCAAGGGGCTACGAGCAGTACTTC.

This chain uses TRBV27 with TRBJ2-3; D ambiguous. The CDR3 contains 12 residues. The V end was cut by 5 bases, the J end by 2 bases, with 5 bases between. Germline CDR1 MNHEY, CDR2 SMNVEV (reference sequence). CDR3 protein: CASSLDTDTQYF. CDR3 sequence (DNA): TGTGCCAGCAGTCTAGACACAGATACGCAGTATTTT.

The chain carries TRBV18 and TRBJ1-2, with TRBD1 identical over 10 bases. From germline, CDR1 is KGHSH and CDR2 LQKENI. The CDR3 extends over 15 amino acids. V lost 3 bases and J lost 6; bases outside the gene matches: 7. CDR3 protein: CASSPTTGGADGYTF. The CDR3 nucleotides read TGTGCCAGCTCACCTACGACAGGGGGCGCGGATGGCTACACCTTC.

The CDR3 nucleotides read TGTGCCAGCAGCACCGCAGGGTACCAAGAGACCCAGTACTTC. Its translation is CASSTAGYQETQYF. This chain uses TRBV5-6 with TRBJ2-5; a weak D match, TRBD1 (5 bases). V lost 4 bases and J 0 bases, leaving 10 bases between the germline ends. This CDR3 contains 14 residues. Per germline, CDR1 SGHDT and CDR2 YYEEEE.

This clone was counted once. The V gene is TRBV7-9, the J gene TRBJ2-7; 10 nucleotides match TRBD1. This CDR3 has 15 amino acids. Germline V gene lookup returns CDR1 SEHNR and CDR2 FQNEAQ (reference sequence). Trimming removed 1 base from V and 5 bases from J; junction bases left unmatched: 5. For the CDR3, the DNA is TGTGCCAGCAGCTTAGAGGGGACAGGGGTTAACGAGCAGTACTTC. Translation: CASSLEGTGVNEQYF.

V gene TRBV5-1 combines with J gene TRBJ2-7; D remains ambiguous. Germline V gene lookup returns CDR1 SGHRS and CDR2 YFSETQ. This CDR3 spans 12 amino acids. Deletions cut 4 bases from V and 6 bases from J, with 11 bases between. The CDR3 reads CASSLSPGEQYF. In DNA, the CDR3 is TGCGCCAGCAGCCTTAGTCCGGGCGAGCAGTACTTC. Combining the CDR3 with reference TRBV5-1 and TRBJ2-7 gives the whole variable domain KAGVTQTPRYLIKTRGQQVTLSCSPISGHRSVSWYQQTPGQGLQFLFEYFSETQRNKGNFPGRFSGRQFSNSRSEMNVSTLELGDSALYLCASSLSPGEQYFGPGTRLTVT.